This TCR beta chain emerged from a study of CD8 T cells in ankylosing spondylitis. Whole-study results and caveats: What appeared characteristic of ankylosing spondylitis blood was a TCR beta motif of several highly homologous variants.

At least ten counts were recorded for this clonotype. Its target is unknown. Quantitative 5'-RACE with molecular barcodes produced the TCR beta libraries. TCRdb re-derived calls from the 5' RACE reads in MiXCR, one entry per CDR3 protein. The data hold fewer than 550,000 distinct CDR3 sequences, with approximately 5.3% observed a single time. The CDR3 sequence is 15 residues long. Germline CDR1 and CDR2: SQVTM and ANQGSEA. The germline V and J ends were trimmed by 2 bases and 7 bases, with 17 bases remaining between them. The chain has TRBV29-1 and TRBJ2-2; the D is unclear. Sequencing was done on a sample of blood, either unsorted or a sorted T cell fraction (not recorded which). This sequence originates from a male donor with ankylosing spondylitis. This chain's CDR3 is CSVEFPGQRNGELFF. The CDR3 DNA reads TGCAGCGTTGAATTTCCCGGGCAAAGAAACGGGGAGCTGTTTTTT.